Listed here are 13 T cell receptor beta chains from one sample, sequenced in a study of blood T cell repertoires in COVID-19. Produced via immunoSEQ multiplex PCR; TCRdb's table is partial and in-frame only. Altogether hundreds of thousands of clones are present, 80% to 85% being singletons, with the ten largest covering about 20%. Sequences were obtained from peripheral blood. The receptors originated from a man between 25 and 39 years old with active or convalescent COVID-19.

CDR3 region: CASSLAPVQKNTEAFF. Here the CDR3 DNA reads TGTGCCAGCAGCTTAGCGCCTGTACAGAAGAACACTGAAGCTTTCTTT. This chain connects TRBV7-2 to TRBJ1-1; D not certain. Germline V gene data show CDR1 as SGHTA and CDR2 as FQGNSA. V lost 0 bases to trimming and J lost 1 base, with 12 bases between them. CDR3 length: 16 residues.

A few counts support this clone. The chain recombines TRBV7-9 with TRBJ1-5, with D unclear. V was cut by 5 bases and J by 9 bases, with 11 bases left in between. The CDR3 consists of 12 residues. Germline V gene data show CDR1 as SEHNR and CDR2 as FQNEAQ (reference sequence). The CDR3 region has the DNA TGTGCCAGCAGCCCGACGACGGGGCCCCAGCATTTT. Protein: CASSPTTGPQHF.

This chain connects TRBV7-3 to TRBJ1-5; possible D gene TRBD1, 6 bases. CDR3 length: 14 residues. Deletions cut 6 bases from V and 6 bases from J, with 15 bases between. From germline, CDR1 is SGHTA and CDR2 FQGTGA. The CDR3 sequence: CASSQNREGQPQHF. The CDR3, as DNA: TGTGCCAGCAGTCAAAACAGGGAAGGTCAGCCCCAGCATTTT. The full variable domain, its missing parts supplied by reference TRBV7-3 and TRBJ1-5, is GAGVSQTPSNKVTEKGKYVELRCDPISGHTALYWYRQSLGQGPEFLIYFQGTGAADDSGLPNDRFFAVRPEGSVSTLKIQRTERGDSAVYLCASSQNREGQPQHFGDGTRLSIL.

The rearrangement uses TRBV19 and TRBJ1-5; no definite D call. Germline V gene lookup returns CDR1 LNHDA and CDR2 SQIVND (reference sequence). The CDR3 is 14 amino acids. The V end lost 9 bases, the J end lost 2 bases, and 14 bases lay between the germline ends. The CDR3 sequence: CASLPTPGNQPQHF. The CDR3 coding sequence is TGTGCCAGCCTGCCGACTCCCGGCAATCAGCCCCAGCATTTT.

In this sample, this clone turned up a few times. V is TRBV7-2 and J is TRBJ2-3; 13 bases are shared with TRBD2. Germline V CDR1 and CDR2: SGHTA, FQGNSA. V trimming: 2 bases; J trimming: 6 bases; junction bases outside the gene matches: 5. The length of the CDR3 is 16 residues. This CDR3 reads CASSLTSGRAADTQYF. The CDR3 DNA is TGTGCCAGCAGCTTAACTAGCGGGAGGGCAGCGGATACGCAGTATTTT.

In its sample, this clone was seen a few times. In nucleotides, the CDR3 is TGTGCCAGCAGAGCCTATTCAGGCCTGAACACTGAAGCTTTCTTT. As protein: CASRAYSGLNTEAFF. The rearrangement links TRBV6-4 to TRBJ1-1; D is uncertain. Germline V gives CDR1 MRHNA, CDR2 SNTAGT. The ends were cut back, 6 bases at V and 0 bases at J, with 14 bases in the middle. The CDR3 totals 15 residues.

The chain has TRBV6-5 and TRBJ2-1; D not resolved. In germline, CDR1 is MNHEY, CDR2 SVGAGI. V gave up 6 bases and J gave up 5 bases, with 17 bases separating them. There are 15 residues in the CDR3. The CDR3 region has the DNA TGTGCCAGCAGCTTCCAGCGTTGGAACCACAATGAGCAGTTCTTC. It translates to CASSFQRWNHNEQFF.

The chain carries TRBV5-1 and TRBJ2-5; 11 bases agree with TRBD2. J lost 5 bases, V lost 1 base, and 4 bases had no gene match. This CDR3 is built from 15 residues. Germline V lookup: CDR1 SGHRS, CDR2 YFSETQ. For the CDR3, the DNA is TGCGCCAGCAGCTTGACGGTAGCGGGGGGGGAGACCCAGTACTTC. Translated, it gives CASSLTVAGGETQYF.

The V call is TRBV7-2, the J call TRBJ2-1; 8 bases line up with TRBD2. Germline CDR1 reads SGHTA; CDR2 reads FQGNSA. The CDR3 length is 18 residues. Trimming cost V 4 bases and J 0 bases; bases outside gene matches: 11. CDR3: CASSSIAGSFNSYNEQFF. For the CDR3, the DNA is TGTGCCAGCAGCTCAATAGCGGGGAGCTTCAACTCCTACAATGAGCAGTTCTTC.

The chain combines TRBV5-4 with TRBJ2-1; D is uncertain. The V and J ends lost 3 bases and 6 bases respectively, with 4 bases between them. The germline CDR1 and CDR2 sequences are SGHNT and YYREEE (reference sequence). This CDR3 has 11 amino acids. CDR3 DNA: TGTGCCAGCAGCTACTTCAATGAGCAGTTCTTC. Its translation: CASSYFNEQFF.

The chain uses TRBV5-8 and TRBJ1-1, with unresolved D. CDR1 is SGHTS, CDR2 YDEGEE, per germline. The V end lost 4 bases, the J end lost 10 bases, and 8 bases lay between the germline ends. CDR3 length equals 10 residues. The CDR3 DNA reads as TGTGCCAGCAGCCACCTAGGAGCTTTCTTT. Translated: CASSHLGAFF.

The CDR3 is CASSARLAGSTDTQYF. Written as DNA, the CDR3 is TGTGCCAGCAGTGCAAGACTAGCGGGGTCCACAGATACGCAGTATTTT. This chain connects TRBV6-1 to TRBJ2-3; 11 nucleotides line up with TRBD2. The CDR3 totals 16 residues. The V gene end was trimmed by 4 bases and the J gene end by 2 bases; junction bases not matched to a gene: 5. Germline V CDR1 and CDR2: MNHNS, SASEGT.

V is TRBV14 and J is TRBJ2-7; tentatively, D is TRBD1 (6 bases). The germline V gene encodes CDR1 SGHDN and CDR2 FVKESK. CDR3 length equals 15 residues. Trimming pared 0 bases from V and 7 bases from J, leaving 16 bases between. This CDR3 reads CASSQDGNRAREQYF. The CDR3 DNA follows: TGTGCCAGCAGCCAAGATGGTAACAGGGCGAGAGAGCAGTACTTC.